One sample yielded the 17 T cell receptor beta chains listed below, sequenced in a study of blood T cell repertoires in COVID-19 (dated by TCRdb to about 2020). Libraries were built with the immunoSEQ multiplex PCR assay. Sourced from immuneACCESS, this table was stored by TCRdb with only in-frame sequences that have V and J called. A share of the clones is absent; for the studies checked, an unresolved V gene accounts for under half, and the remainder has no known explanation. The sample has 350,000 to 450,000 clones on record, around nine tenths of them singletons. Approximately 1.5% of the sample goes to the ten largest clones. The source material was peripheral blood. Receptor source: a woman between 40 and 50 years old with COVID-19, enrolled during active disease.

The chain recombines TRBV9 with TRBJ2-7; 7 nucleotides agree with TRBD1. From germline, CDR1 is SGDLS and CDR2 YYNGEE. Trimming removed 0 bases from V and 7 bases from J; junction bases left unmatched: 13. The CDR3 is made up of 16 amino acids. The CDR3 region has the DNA TGTGCCAGCAGCGTAGGGGCAGGGGGTGGACCTAGGGAGCAGTACTTC. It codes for CASSVGAGGGPREQYF. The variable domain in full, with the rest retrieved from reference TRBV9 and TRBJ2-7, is DSGVTQTPKHLITATGQRVTLRCSPRSGDLSVYWYQQSLDQGLQFLIQYYNGEERAKGNILERFSAQQFPDLHSELNLSSLELGDSALYFCASSVGAGGGPREQYFGPGTRLTVT.

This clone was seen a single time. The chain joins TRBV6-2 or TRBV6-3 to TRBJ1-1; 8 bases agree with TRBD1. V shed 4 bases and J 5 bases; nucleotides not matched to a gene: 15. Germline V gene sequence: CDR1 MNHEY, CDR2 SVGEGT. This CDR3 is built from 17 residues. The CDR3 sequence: CASSFSVRDRRRTEAFF. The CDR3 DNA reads TGTGCCAGCAGTTTCTCGGTCCGGGACAGGAGGAGGACTGAAGCTTTCTTT.

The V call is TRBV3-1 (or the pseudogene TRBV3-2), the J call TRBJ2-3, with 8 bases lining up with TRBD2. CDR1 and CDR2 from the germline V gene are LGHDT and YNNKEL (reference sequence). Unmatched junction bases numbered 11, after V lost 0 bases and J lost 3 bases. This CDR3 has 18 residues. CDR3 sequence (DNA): TGTGCCAGCAGCCAAGATTGTCTCGCGGGAGGTATGACAGATACGCAGTATTTT. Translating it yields CASSQDCLAGGMTDTQYF.

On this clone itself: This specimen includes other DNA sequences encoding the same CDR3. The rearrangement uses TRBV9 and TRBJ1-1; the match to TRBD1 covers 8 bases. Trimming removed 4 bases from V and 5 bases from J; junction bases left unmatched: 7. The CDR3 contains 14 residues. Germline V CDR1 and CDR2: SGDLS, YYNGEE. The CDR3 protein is CASSPGQGGTEAFF. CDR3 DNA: TGTGCCAGCAGCCCAGGACAGGGCGGGACTGAAGCTTTCTTT. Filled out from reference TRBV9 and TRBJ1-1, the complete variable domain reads DSGVTQTPKHLITATGQRVTLRCSPRSGDLSVYWYQQSLDQGLQFLIQYYNGEERAKGNILERFSAQQFPDLHSELNLSSLELGDSALYFCASSPGQGGTEAFFGQGTRLTVV.

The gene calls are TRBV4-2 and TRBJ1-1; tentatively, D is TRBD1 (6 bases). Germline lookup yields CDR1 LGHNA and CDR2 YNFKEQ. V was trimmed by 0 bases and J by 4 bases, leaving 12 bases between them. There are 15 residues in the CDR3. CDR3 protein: CASSQETGYGTEAFF. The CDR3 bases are TGTGCCAGCAGCCAAGAAACAGGGTATGGCACTGAAGCTTTCTTT.

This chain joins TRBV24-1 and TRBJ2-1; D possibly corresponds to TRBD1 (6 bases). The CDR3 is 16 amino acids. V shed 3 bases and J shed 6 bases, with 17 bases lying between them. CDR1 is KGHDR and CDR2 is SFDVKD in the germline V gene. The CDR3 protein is CATSDRDRILFNEQFF. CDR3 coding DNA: TGTGCCACCAGTGATCGCGACAGGATCCTATTCAATGAGCAGTTCTTC.

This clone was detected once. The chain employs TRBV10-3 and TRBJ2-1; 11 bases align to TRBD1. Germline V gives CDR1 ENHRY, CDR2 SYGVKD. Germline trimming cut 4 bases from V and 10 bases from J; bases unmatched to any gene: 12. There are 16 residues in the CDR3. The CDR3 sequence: CAISVLGTGGSYEQFF. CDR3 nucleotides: TGTGCCATCAGTGTACTAGGGACAGGGGGATCATACGAGCAGTTCTTC.

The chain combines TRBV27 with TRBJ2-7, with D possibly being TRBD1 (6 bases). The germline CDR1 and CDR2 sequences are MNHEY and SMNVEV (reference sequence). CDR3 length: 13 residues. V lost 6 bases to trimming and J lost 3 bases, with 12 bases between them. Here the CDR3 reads CASSRTGIYEQYF. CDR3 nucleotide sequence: TGTGCCAGCAGCCGTACAGGGATCTACGAGCAGTACTTC.

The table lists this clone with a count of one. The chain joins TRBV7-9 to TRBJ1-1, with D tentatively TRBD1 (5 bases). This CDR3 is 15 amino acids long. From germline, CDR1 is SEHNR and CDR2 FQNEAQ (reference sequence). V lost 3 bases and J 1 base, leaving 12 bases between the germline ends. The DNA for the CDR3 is TGTGCCAGCAGCTTCCAAGACAGAAGGAACACTGAAGCTTTCTTT. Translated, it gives CASSFQDRRNTEAFF.

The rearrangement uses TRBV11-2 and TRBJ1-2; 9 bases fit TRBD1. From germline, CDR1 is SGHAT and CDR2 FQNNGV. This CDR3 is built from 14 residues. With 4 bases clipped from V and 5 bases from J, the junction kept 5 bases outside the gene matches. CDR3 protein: CASSSGTGRYGYTF. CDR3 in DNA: TGTGCCAGCAGCTCGGGGACAGGGCGGTATGGCTACACCTTC.

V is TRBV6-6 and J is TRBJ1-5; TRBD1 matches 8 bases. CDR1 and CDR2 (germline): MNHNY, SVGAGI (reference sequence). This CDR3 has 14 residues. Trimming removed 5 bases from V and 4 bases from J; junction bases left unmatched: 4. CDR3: CASSDRGTNQPQHF. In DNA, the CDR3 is TGTGCCAGCAGTGACAGGGGAACGAATCAGCCCCAGCATTTT.

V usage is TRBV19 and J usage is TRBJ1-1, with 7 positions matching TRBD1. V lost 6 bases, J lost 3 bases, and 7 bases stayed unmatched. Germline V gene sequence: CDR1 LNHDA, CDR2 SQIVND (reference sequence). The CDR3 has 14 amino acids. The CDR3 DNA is TGTGCCAGTAGGCCGACAGGGAGAGACACTGAAGCTTTCTTT. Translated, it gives CASRPTGRDTEAFF.

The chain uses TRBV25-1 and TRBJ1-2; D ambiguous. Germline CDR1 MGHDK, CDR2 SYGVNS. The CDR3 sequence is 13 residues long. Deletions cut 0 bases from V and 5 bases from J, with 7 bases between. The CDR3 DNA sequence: TGTGCCAGCAGTGAATATCCGGGATATGGCTACACCTTC. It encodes CASSEYPGYGYTF.

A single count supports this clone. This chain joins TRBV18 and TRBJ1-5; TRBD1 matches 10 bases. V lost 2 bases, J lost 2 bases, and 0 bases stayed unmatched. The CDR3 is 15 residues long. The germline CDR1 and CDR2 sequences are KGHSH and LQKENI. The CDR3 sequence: CASSPGTGGNQPQHF. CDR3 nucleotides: TGTGCCAGCTCACCAGGGACAGGGGGCAATCAGCCCCAGCATTTT.

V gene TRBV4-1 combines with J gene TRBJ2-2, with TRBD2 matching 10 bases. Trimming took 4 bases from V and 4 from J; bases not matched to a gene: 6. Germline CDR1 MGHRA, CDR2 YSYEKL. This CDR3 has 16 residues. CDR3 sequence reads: CASSPPSGRLTGELFF. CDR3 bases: TGCGCCAGCAGCCCGCCTAGCGGGAGACTCACCGGGGAGCTGTTTTTT.

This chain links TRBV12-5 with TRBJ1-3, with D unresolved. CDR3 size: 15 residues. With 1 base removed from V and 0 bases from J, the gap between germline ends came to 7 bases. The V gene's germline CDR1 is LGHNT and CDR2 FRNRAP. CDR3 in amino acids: CASGLGSNSGNTIYF. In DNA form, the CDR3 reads TGTGCTAGTGGTTTGGGCAGTAACTCTGGAAACACCATATATTTT.

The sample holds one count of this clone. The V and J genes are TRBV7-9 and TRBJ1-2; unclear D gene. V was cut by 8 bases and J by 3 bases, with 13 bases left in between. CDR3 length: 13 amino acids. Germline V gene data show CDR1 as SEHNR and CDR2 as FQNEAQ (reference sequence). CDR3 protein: CASQTVVDYGYTF. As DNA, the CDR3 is TGTGCCAGCCAAACGGTAGTTGACTATGGCTACACCTTC.